What follows are 9 T cell receptor beta chains derived from one specimen sequenced in a study of T cell responses to AZD1222 COVID-19 vaccine. TCRdb keeps only in-frame clones here, not all; method: immunoSEQ multiplex PCR. The table records roughly 150,000 clones, more than 85% of them present only once. Sequenced material: peripheral blood, taken on day 0 of AZD1222 vaccination. These receptors came from an adult in good health.

V is TRBV12-5 and J is TRBJ1-5; 7 positions agree with TRBD1. V was clipped by 2 bases and J by 0 bases; unmatched bases: 7. Per germline, CDR1 LGHNT and CDR2 FRNRAP. The CDR3 is 17 residues long. The CDR3 loop is CASGLLRTGLSNQPQHF. For the CDR3, the DNA is TGTGCTAGTGGTTTGCTTCGGACAGGTCTTAGCAATCAGCCCCAGCATTTT.

The chain is built from TRBV5-1 and TRBJ2-1; 12 nucleotides line up with TRBD2. This CDR3 is 17 amino acids long. V trimming: 4 bases; J trimming: 6 bases; junction bases outside the gene matches: 11. Germline lookup yields CDR1 SGHRS and CDR2 YFSETQ. CDR3 region: CASSMTSGGRSFNEQFF. The CDR3 DNA is TGCGCCAGCAGCATGACTAGCGGGGGCCGCAGTTTCAATGAGCAGTTCTTC.

V gene TRBV7-9 combines with J gene TRBJ2-3; tentatively, D is TRBD2 (6 bases). This CDR3 region has 16 residues. Germline V CDR1 and CDR2: SEHNR, FQNEAQ (reference sequence). Trimming left V 1 base short and J 0 bases short, with 11 bases between. The CDR3 sequence is CASSLGASVSTDTQYF. As DNA, the CDR3 is TGTGCCAGCAGCTTAGGGGCTAGCGTTAGCACAGATACGCAGTATTTT. Filled out from reference TRBV7-9 and TRBJ2-3, the complete variable domain reads DTGVSQNPRHKITKRGQNVTFRCDPISEHNRLYWYRQTLGQGPEFLTYFQNEAQLEKSRLLSDRFSAERPKGSFSTLEIQRTEQGDSAMYLCASSLGASVSTDTQYFGPGTRLTVL.

This chain joins TRBV29-1 and TRBJ1-2, with D perhaps TRBD1 (5 bases). The CDR3 is made up of 14 amino acids. V lost 6 bases and J lost 0, with 14 bases in between. Germline V gene data show CDR1 as SQVTM and CDR2 as ANQGSEA. In DNA form, the CDR3 reads TGCAGCGTCCAATCTCTGACAGCTAACTATGGCTACACCTTC. Translating gives CSVQSLTANYGYTF.

The CDR3 region has the DNA TGTGCCAGCAGTTACGGGGTTTGGAAGCTTTCAAACACCGGGGAGCTGTTTTTT. It yields the protein CASSYGVWKLSNTGELFF. This sequence joins TRBV6-2 or TRBV6-3 and TRBJ2-2; no reliable D call. V gave up 2 bases and J gave up 2 bases, with 18 bases separating them. The CDR3 contains 18 residues. Germline lookup yields CDR1 MNHEY and CDR2 SVGEGT.

The CDR3 sequence: CASSPGQGSGYTF. CDR3 nucleotides: TGTGCCAGCAGCCCCGGACAGGGGAGTGGCTACACCTTC. The J gene is TRBJ1-2, the V gene TRBV14; 9 bases align to TRBD1. This CDR3 is 13 amino acids long. Germline lookup yields CDR1 SGHDN and CDR2 FVKESK. Trimming at V came to 4 bases and at J to 7 bases, leaving 4 bases not matched to a gene.

The gene calls are TRBV27 and TRBJ2-4, with D tentatively TRBD1 (6 bases). Trimming took 6 bases from V and 0 from J, leaving 15 bases between them. The V gene's germline CDR1 is MNHEY and CDR2 SMNVEV (reference sequence). The CDR3 contains 16 residues. The CDR3 DNA reads TGTGCCAGCAGCCGCCGACAGGCCGGAGCCAAAAACATTCAGTACTTC. Translating it yields CASSRRQAGAKNIQYF.

The J gene is TRBJ2-1, the V gene TRBV28; 8 bases match TRBD2. The CDR3 runs to 16 residues. After removal of 2 bases from V and 7 bases from J, the junction contained 10 bases not matched to a gene. The V gene's germline CDR1 is MDHEN and CDR2 SYDVKM. The CDR3 nucleotides read TGTGCCAGCAGTTTAGTCCCAAGCGGGAGCTCAAATGAGCAGTTCTTC. It is translated as CASSLVPSGSSNEQFF.

This clone is a singleton in its sample. The chain uses TRBV6-5 and TRBJ1-2; 7 bases are a match to TRBD1. Germline loops: CDR1 MNHEY, CDR2 SVGAGI. The trim removed 4 bases at V and 4 bases at J, leaving 6 bases unmatched. The CDR3 length is 14 residues. The chain's CDR3 is CASSSGQAIYGYTF. Written as DNA, the CDR3 is TGTGCCAGCAGTTCAGGACAGGCGATCTATGGCTACACCTTC.